A single sample is the source of the 28 T cell receptor beta chains below, sequenced in a study of blood T cells in healthy people across ages. Combining a sample-barcoded 5' primer with a J-beta primer mix, a second PCR ran for roughly 7 to 11 cycles. From the 5' RACE reads, TCRdb called clonotypes with MiXCR, one entry per CDR3 protein. The table shows more than 800,000 distinct CDR3 sequences, with 35% to 55% occurring only once. The source material was blood. Receptors originate from a woman aged 55-69 years in good health.

This chain uses TRBV10-1 with TRBJ2-4; the D gene could be TRBD1 or TRBD2 (5 bases each). Germline V gives CDR1 WNHNN, CDR2 SYGVQD (reference sequence). This CDR3 comprises 14 residues. V lost 0 bases and J lost 8, with 11 bases in between. CDR3 in DNA: TGCGCCAGCAGTGAGTCTGGCCGGGGACACATTCAGTACTTC. The encoded protein is CASSESGRGHIQYF.

This clonotype was detected a few times. The gene calls are TRBV18 and TRBJ2-3; 14 nucleotides line up with TRBD2. Per the germline V gene, CDR1 is KGHSH and CDR2 is LQKENI. The CDR3 loop spans 18 amino acids. Trimming at V came to 1 base and at J to 6 bases, leaving 9 bases not matched to a gene. The CDR3 nucleotides read TGTGCCAGCTCACCACTCGCGGGACTAGCGGGAGTCAGGGATACGCAGTATTTT. As protein: CASSPLAGLAGVRDTQYF.

This chain joins TRBV14 and TRBJ1-2; perhaps TRBD1 as D (6 bases). CDR1 SGHDN and CDR2 FVKESK come from the germline V gene. The CDR3 consists of 15 residues. The V end was cut by 2 bases, the J end by 3 bases, with 13 bases between. CDR3 DNA: TGTGCCAGCAGCCAAAGCAGGGGAAGGGACTATGGCTACACCTTC. It specifies CASSQSRGRDYGYTF.

The V gene is TRBV20-1, the J gene TRBJ1-2; 10 nucleotides match TRBD1. The V gene's germline CDR1 is DFQATT and CDR2 SNEGSKA (reference sequence). J gave up 7 bases and V 0 bases, and 11 bases lay outside the gene matches. This CDR3 is 16 amino acids long. The CDR3 sequence: CSARDRTGTGVGGYTF. DNA of the CDR3: TGCAGTGCTAGAGATAGAACCGGGACAGGGGTCGGTGGCTACACCTTC.

The V call is TRBV2, the J call TRBJ2-3, with 8 nucleotides matching TRBD2. The CDR3 covers 15 residues. Per germline, CDR1 SNHLY and CDR2 FYNNEI. Germline trimming cut 7 bases from V and 4 bases from J; bases unmatched to any gene: 10. CDR3 sequence (DNA): TGTGCCAGCACTTACCGAGCGGGAGTGCCAGATACGCAGTATTTT. It codes for CASTYRAGVPDTQYF.

CDR3 loop: CSVGPQGAGEQYF. CDR3 coding DNA: TGCAGCGTTGGTCCGCAGGGGGCGGGGGAGCAGTACTTC. The chain recombines TRBV29-1 with TRBJ2-5; tentatively, D is TRBD1 (8 bases). The V end was cut by 4 bases, the J end by 11 bases, with 20 bases between. The V gene's germline CDR1 is SQVTM and CDR2 ANQGSEA. CDR3 length equals 13 residues.

The chain employs TRBV6-6 and TRBJ1-4; possibly TRBD1 for D (5 bases). Trimming took off 6 bases at V and 5 bases at J, with 19 bases between the two ends. The CDR3 is made up of 16 amino acids. Germline CDR1 MNHNY, CDR2 SVGAGI (reference sequence). The CDR3 coding sequence is TGTGCCAGCAGCCATTTCCTAGGGACGGAGAATGAAAAACTGTTTTTT. Protein product: CASSHFLGTENEKLFF.

CDR3 in DNA: TGTGCCAGCAGTGTCCCGGGACTAGCGGGAGAAGTTGAGCAGTTCTTC. This encodes CASSVPGLAGEVEQFF. The chain employs TRBV6-4 and TRBJ2-1; 14 nucleotides align to TRBD2. CDR1 and CDR2 from the germline V gene are MRHNA and SNTAGT. The V gene end was trimmed by 4 bases and the J gene end by 9 bases; junction bases not matched to a gene: 8. This CDR3 is built from 16 residues.

This clonotype was detected only a few times. V is TRBV25-1 and J is TRBJ2-6, with 7 bases aligning to TRBD2. V was clipped by 3 bases and J by 0 bases; unmatched bases: 2. Germline V gives CDR1 MGHDK, CDR2 SYGVNS. This CDR3 is 16 amino acids long. The CDR3, as DNA: TGTGCCAGCAGTGATGGGAGGGGCTCTGGGGCCAACGTCCTGACTTTC. Protein product: CASSDGRGSGANVLTF.

V is TRBV23-1 and J is TRBJ2-5, with D possibly being TRBD1 (6 bases). TRBV23-1 counts as an open reading frame of uncertain function. This CDR3 contains 14 residues. With 2 bases removed from V and 5 bases from J, the gap between germline ends came to 12 bases. The CDR3 DNA follows: TGCGCCAGCAGTCAACCTTACAGGGTTGAGACCCAGTACTTC. This gives the protein CASSQPYRVETQYF.

The J gene is TRBJ2-7, the V gene TRBV6-5, with TRBD2 identical over 10 bases. The CDR3 spans 13 residues. The V gene's germline CDR1 is MNHEY and CDR2 SVGAGI. The junction had 8 bases not matched to a gene; V was cut back by 8 bases and J by 7 bases. The CDR3 is CASRASGSEEQYF. The CDR3 bases are TGTGCCAGCCGGGCTAGCGGGAGCGAGGAGCAGTACTTC.

In this sample, this clonotype turned up a few times. The chain links TRBV4-1 to TRBJ2-1; 8 positions agree with TRBD1. CDR1 and CDR2 from the germline V gene are MGHRA and YSYEKL. This CDR3 is 22 amino acids long. J lost 0 bases, V lost 4 bases, and 23 bases had no gene match. The CDR3 nucleotides read TGCGCCAGCAGCCTAAGGACAGGGAGGCGAATCCCGTTCAGCGACTCCTACAATGAGCAGTTCTTC. This translates into CASSLRTGRRIPFSDSYNEQFF.

J is TRBJ2-1 and V is TRBV14, with D possibly matching TRBD1 (5 bases). Germline CDR1 and CDR2: SGHDN and FVKESK. CDR3 length: 16 amino acids. V dropped 1 base and J dropped 7 bases, with 17 bases sitting between them. Here the CDR3 DNA reads TGTGCCAGCAGCCAAGTCCGGCGGACAAAGGGAAATGAGCAGTTCTTC. Translation gives CASSQVRRTKGNEQFF.

This clonotype was seen more than once but under ten times. This rearrangement joins TRBV2 to TRBJ1-2, with 8 bases matching TRBD1. Per the germline V gene, CDR1 is SNHLY and CDR2 is FYNNEI. The length of the CDR3 is 15 residues. Trimming took 8 bases from V and 6 from J; bases not matched to a gene: 14. The CDR3 DNA reads TGTGCCAGCCTCGACAGGGGCCATACGGATGATGGCTACACCTTC. Translation gives CASLDRGHTDDGYTF.

V is TRBV6-1 and J is TRBJ1-2; D unclear. CDR1 is MNHNS, CDR2 SASEGT, per germline. This CDR3 is built from 13 residues. Trimming pared 8 bases from V and 6 bases from J, leaving 16 bases between. The CDR3 spells CASEKLPRNGYTF. The CDR3 region has the DNA TGTGCCAGCGAGAAATTACCCAGGAATGGCTACACCTTC.

J is TRBJ1-2 and V is TRBV27; tentative D call: TRBD1 (5 bases). Between the trimmed V and J ends, which lost 6 bases and 4 bases, there was a span of 9 bases. The CDR3 loop spans 12 amino acids. The germline CDR1 and CDR2 sequences are MNHEY and SMNVEV (reference sequence). The CDR3 DNA reads as TGTGCCAGCAGGTTGCAGGGCTATGGCTACACCTTC. This gives the protein CASRLQGYGYTF.

With regard to this clonotype: At one end the junction does not follow the germline gene, possibly because of a read error. J is TRBJ2-3 and V is TRBV27; D unclear. The CDR3 spans 13 residues. CDR1 is MNHEY, CDR2 SMNVEV, per germline (reference sequence). The CDR3 spells CASSVSVADTQYF. The CDR3 DNA sequence: TGTGCCAGCAGTGTATCGGTTGCAGATACGCAGTATTTT.

This chain connects TRBV9 to TRBJ2-2; 8 bases fit TRBD1. The germline V gene encodes CDR1 SGDLS and CDR2 YYNGEE. The CDR3 consists of 13 residues. V shed 5 bases and J 5 bases; nucleotides not matched to a gene: 2. CDR3 bases: TGTGCCAGCAGGACAGGGGATACCGGGGAGCTGTTTTTT. Translating it yields CASRTGDTGELFF.

The rearrangement uses TRBV7-9 and TRBJ2-1, with 12 nucleotides matching TRBD2. The length of the CDR3 is 17 residues. Trimming took 3 bases from V and 8 from J; bases not matched to a gene: 11. Germline V gene sequence: CDR1 SEHNR, CDR2 FQNEAQ (reference sequence). CDR3 coding DNA: TGTGCCAGCAGCTTTCCGACTAGCGGGGGCCTCGGCCATGAGCAGTTCTTC. Protein product: CASSFPTSGGLGHEQFF.

In its sample, this clonotype was seen a few times. The chain is built from TRBV5-1 and TRBJ2-5, with 7 bases aligning to TRBD2. CDR3 length equals 16 residues. V dropped 4 bases and J dropped 1; count of bases not matched to a gene: 10. Germline CDR1 is SGHRS and CDR2 is YFSETQ. The CDR3 sequence: CASSPVATGGQETQYF. The CDR3 DNA follows: TGCGCCAGCAGCCCCGTAGCGACGGGGGGCCAAGAGACCCAGTACTTC. The full variable domain, in which reference TRBV5-1 and TRBJ2-5 provide the parts outside the CDR3, is KAGVTQTPRYLIKTRGQQVTLSCSPISGHRSVSWYQQTPGQGLQFLFEYFSETQRNKGNFPGRFSGRQFSNSRSEMNVSTLELGDSALYLCASSPVATGGQETQYFGPGTRLLVL.

In regard to this clonotype: An end of the junction differs from the germline gene, which may be a read error. The J gene is TRBJ1-2, the V gene TRBV27, with D possibly matching TRBD1 (5 bases). Germline lookup yields CDR1 MNHEY and CDR2 SMNVEV (reference sequence). The CDR3 is 14 amino acids. DNA for the CDR3: TGTGCCAGCAGTTCAAAACGACAGTCCTATGTCTACACCTTC. Amino acid sequence: CASSSKRQSYVYTF.

This clonotype has more than one count but fewer than ten. V gene TRBV3-1 combines with J gene TRBJ2-1, with TRBD2 matching 11 bases. J lost 10 bases, V lost 3 bases, and 17 bases had no gene match. Germline values: CDR1 LGHDT, CDR2 YNNKEL (reference sequence). The CDR3 has 18 residues. The CDR3 spells CASSHGIGDSGRAPEQFF. For the CDR3, the DNA is TGTGCCAGCAGCCACGGAATAGGGGATAGCGGGAGGGCCCCAGAGCAGTTCTTC.

CDR3 bases: TGTGCCACGACCAGGGGGTACAATGAGCAGTTCTTC. It encodes CATTRGYNEQFF. The rearrangement joins TRBV28 to TRBJ2-1, with 7 bases lining up with TRBD1. The germline V gene encodes CDR1 MDHEN and CDR2 SYDVKM. V gave up 10 bases and J gave up 4 bases; unmatched junction bases: 4. The CDR3 is 12 amino acids.

This clonotype was observed a few times. The chain recombines TRBV18 with TRBJ2-3; D possibly corresponds to TRBD2 (6 bases). Germline V CDR1 and CDR2: KGHSH, LQKENI. The CDR3 length is 17 residues. V gave up 3 bases and J gave up 0 bases, with 16 bases separating them. The CDR3 DNA is TGTGCCAGCTCACCTGACCTGTTGGGACTGAGCACAGATACGCAGTATTTT. The encoded protein is CASSPDLLGLSTDTQYF.

This chain uses TRBV7-9 with TRBJ2-1; 8 bases are a match to TRBD2. The CDR3 sequence is 17 residues long. V shed 1 base, J shed 4 bases, and the junction held 9 bases outside the gene matches. The germline gives CDR1 SEHNR, CDR2 FQNEAQ (reference sequence). The chain's CDR3 is CASSLGGSGSRYNEQFF. In nucleotides, the CDR3 is TGTGCCAGCAGCTTAGGGGGGAGCGGGAGTCGGTACAATGAGCAGTTCTTC.

Points on this clonotype: At one end the junction does not follow the germline gene, possibly because of a read error. The chain carries TRBV6-1 and TRBJ2-7; TRBD2 is a possible D gene (5 bases). The J call may not be correct, given that the DNA end is closer to TRBJ2-5. The CDR3 length is 14 residues. CDR1 is MNHNS and CDR2 is SASEGT in the germline V gene. CDR3 nucleotides: TGTGCCAGCAGTGAAGGGAGGCGTCAAGGGACCCAGTACTTC. This gives the protein CASSEGRRQGTQYF.

Notes on this clonotype: Just one base apart from a much larger clone, this may be a read error. In DNA form, the CDR3 reads TGTGCCAGCAGCGTAGGGGAGGCAAAAGATACGCAGTATTTT. Encoded protein: CASSVGEAKDTQYF. The chain employs TRBV7-9 and TRBJ2-3, with D perhaps TRBD2 (6 bases). The CDR3 has 14 residues. Germline assignment: CDR1 SEHNR and CDR2 FQNEAQ (reference sequence). Trimming removed 5 bases at V and 5 bases at J, with 14 bases between.

The chain employs TRBV19 and TRBJ2-3, with D perhaps TRBD2 (6 bases). This CDR3 comprises 15 residues. The V end was cut by 6 bases, the J end by 4 bases, with 17 bases between. Germline V gene data show CDR1 as LNHDA and CDR2 as SQIVND (reference sequence). Here the CDR3 reads CASSPSTLAPDTQYF. DNA of the CDR3: TGTGCCAGTAGCCCCTCAACACTAGCTCCAGATACGCAGTATTTT.